This T cell receptor (beta chain) was captured by sequencing in a study of CD8+ T cells in alopecia areata (dated by TCRdb to 2017 to 2018). Notes on the research overall: The treated patients took part in an open-label pilot trial in which moderate-to-severe alopecia areata was treated with oral tofacitinib at 5 to 10 mg twice daily. RNA came from the PAXgene miRNA kit for fixed scalp, the miRNeasy kit for PBMCs, and the RNeasy kit for mouse skin. Amplification of TCRbeta CDR3 regions was done by immunoSEQ multiplex PCR using 35 Vbeta forward primers and 13 Jbeta reverse primers. Tofacitinib-treated patients had biopsies at baseline and at 4 and 24 weeks of treatment, with a later scalp biopsy in several patients. Scalp clonality was compared among normal scalp (n=4), patchy alopecia areata scalp (n=8), and alopecia totalis/universalis scalp (n=8). The study used high-throughput TCRbeta sequencing to examine T cell clonal expansion in alopecia areata, in both the C3H/HeJ mouse model and human patients. In humans, TCRbeta sequencing was performed on scalp tissue and on sorted CD4+ and CD8+ peripheral blood T cells from healthy controls and from patients with patchy or totalis/universalis alopecia areata. Patients received tofacitinib for 6 to 18 months and were then followed off drug for 6 months to check for delayed response and recurrence. Results and caveats for the whole study, not just this receptor: Resident alphabeta T cells in normal human skin are also sequenced, complicating scalp TCR repertoire analysis, unlike mouse skin dominated by gammadelta T cells. Compared with mice, TCR sequences shared between patients were less clear, possibly partly because of HLA diversity across the patient population. Higher clonality and more expanded CD8+ clones were observed in lesional scalp than in normal scalp, particularly in alopecia totalis/universalis, a finding suggestive of antigenic drive.

This clone was seen a single time. Its antigen is unknown. No base quality values were provided; no much bigger clone lies one nucleotide off. The library was built by means of the immunoSEQ multiplex PCR assay. RNA was extracted from all samples and reverse transcribed into cDNA, which served as template for TCR sequencing. First-strand cDNA was synthesized using SuperScript III with a 2:1 mix of oligo-dT and random hexamers. A synthetic immune receptor repertoire was used to measure amplification bias, and any remaining bias was corrected computationally. The authors processed their data as follows. Raw reads were preprocessed to remove errors, and CDR3 was defined according to IMGT conventions as the region from the conserved cysteine to phenylalanine. Clonality was computed by normalizing Shannon entropy by log2 of the number of productive unique TCRs and subtracting the result from 1. Whether each scalp clone was CD4 or CD8 was inferred by checking scalp TCRbeta sequences against the CD4 and CD8 repertoires from sorted blood. Sourced from immuneACCESS, this table was stored by TCRdb with only in-frame sequences that have V and J called. A share of the clones is absent; for the studies checked, an unresolved V gene accounts for under half, and the remainder has no known explanation. V and J calls and clone size are as listed in that table; D and trimming were resolved from the DNA. The table for this sample lists some 120,000 clones; 58% of them were counted only once. The ten largest clonotypes hold under 5% of the sample.

CDR1 and CDR2, per the germline V gene (reference sequence), are SGHNT and YYREEE. Relative to germline, V is missing 2 bases and J is missing 0 bases, with 5 bases of the junction outside any gene match. The CDR3 runs 17 residues from the cysteine to the phenylalanine. Only the CDR3 portion is preserved as DNA: 51 bases, with reading frame beginning at the first base. Taken with the paper, the label for time point translates to: baseline before oral tofacitinib. Lesional scalp punch biopsies and peripheral blood were obtained from alopecia areata patients. PBMCs were isolated by density centrifugation and stained for CD3, CD4 and CD8, after which CD4+ and CD8+ T cells were sorted on a FACSAria.

This sequence was found in a human donor with alopecia areata. The rearrangement joined TRBV5-4 to TRBJ2-3; 11 nucleotides in the junction match TRBD2. This material consisted of CD4+ T cells sorted from blood, taken at week 0. The DNA sequence reads TGTGCCAGCAGCTTACCCCTAGCGGGAGGAAGCACAGATACGCAGTATTTT. The resulting protein is CASSLPLAGGSTDTQYF.